These 27 T cell receptor beta chains were sequenced from one sample in a study of T cell repertoires in ileal Crohn's disease. The time point was: neoterminal ileum biopsy at postoperative endoscopy, about 6 months after surgery. Some clones are missing from TCRdb's copy, which holds only in-frame ones; the method was immunoSEQ multiplex PCR. Of approximately 7,400 clones detected, roughly 74% appear once; the ten largest clones hold nearly 7.5%. The specimen sequenced was ileal tissue. The receptors were gathered from an adult with Crohn's disease.

This rearrangement joins TRBV10-3 to TRBJ2-2; D remains unclear. This CDR3 has 15 residues. CDR1 is ENHRY, CDR2 SYGVKD, per germline. Trimming shortened V by 3 bases and J by 4 bases, and 12 bases separated the two germline ends. For the CDR3, the DNA is TGTGCCATCAGTGATGGAGCACCCGGCACCGGGGAGCTGTTTTTT. This codes for CAISDGAPGTGELFF.

In its sample, this clone was seen a few times. V is TRBV18 and J is TRBJ2-1; 15 bases are a match to TRBD2. The J segment lost 9 bases and the V segment lost 1 base, leaving 1 base of the junction unmatched. This CDR3 is 15 amino acids long. Per germline, CDR1 KGHSH and CDR2 LQKENI. The CDR3 region is CASSPQGLAGGEQFF. The CDR3 DNA reads as TGTGCCAGCTCACCACAGGGACTAGCGGGAGGTGAGCAGTTCTTC.

The sample holds a few counts of this clone. This rearrangement joins TRBV4-2 to TRBJ1-1; D is ambiguous. Trimming removed 1 base from V and 7 bases from J, with 16 bases in between. From germline, CDR1 is LGHNA and CDR2 YNFKEQ. The CDR3 runs to 15 residues. Written as DNA, the CDR3 is TGTGCCAGCAGCCAAGTTAACAGCCCTTATAGTGAAGCTTTCTTT. This gives the protein CASSQVNSPYSEAFF.

The V gene is TRBV7-2, the J gene TRBJ2-3, with TRBD1 as a possible D gene (6 bases). Germline-derived CDR1 and CDR2 are SGHTA and FQGNSA. The length of the CDR3 is 16 residues. Trimming pared 5 bases from V and 2 bases from J, leaving 17 bases between. The DNA for the CDR3 is TGTGCCAGCAGCCAGGTGGGCAGGGGTTTCACAGATACGCAGTATTTT. Translating gives CASSQVGRGFTDTQYF.

V gene TRBV1 combines with J gene TRBJ2-2; TRBD2, the D gene given by the table, was not confirmed from the DNA. TRBV1 is a pseudogene segment. The CDR3 is 19 residues long. The CDR3 sequence is CTSSPIDWTSGGETGELFF. CDR3 DNA: TGCACCAGCAGCCCCATAGACTGGACTAGCGGGGGGGAGACCGGGGAGCTGTTTTTT.

This clone was seen a few times. This chain connects TRBV7-2 to TRBJ1-2; possibly TRBD1 for D (5 bases). Germline assignment: CDR1 SGHTA and CDR2 FQGNSA. The CDR3 has 16 amino acids. V lost 2 bases and J lost 4, with 17 bases in between. CDR3 bases: TGTGCCAGCAGCTTATCCGGGACTTCTCCAACCTATGGCTACACCTTC. Residues: CASSLSGTSPTYGYTF.

The chain uses TRBV25-1 and TRBJ1-1; no clear D gene. CDR3 length equals 13 residues. V was clipped by 7 bases and J by 1 base, with 10 bases between them. Germline V gene lookup returns CDR1 MGHDK and CDR2 SYGVNS. As DNA, the CDR3 is TGTGCCAGCAACACACGGGAGAACACTGAAGCTTTCTTT. It is translated as CASNTRENTEAFF.

The chain recombines TRBV5-1 with TRBJ1-2; TRBD1 aligns across 7 bases. Germline loops: CDR1 SGHRS, CDR2 YFSETQ. J lost 4 bases, V lost 0 bases, and 6 bases had no gene match. The CDR3 has 15 amino acids. The CDR3 DNA is TGCGCCAGCAGCTTGGATACCGGGACAGCCTATGGCTACACCTTC. This translates into CASSLDTGTAYGYTF.

This clone has a single count. This chain connects TRBV5-1 to TRBJ2-2; 9 positions match TRBD1. The CDR3 sequence is 15 residues long. Germline CDR1 SGHRS, CDR2 YFSETQ. The V and J ends lost 7 bases and 5 bases, in that order; junction bases with no gene match: 9. The DNA for the CDR3 is TGCGCCAGCTTTCTGGGACAGGGAAGGACCGGGGAGCTGTTTTTT. Its translation is CASFLGQGRTGELFF.

The rearrangement links TRBV7-8 to TRBJ1-1, with 10 positions matching TRBD1. Germline values: CDR1 SGHVS, CDR2 FQNEAQ. V dropped 6 bases and J dropped 0; count of bases not matched to a gene: 10. This CDR3 has 17 residues. CDR3 sequence: CASRKSGTGDVNTEAFF. In DNA form, the CDR3 reads TGTGCCAGCAGGAAGTCCGGGACAGGGGACGTGAACACTGAAGCTTTCTTT.

The genes are TRBV19 and TRBJ1-5; 9 nucleotides match TRBD1. Germline-derived CDR1 and CDR2 are LNHDA and SQIVND (reference sequence). This CDR3 has 15 amino acids. J lost 2 bases, V lost 4 bases, and 3 bases had no gene match. The CDR3 bases are TGTGCCAGTAGTAACCGACAGGGGGGCAATCAGCCCCAGCATTTT. Translation: CASSNRQGGNQPQHF. Based on the CDR3 plus reference TRBV19 and TRBJ1-5, the full variable domain is DGGITQSPKYLFRKEGQNVTLSCEQNLNHDAMYWYRQDPGQGLRLIYYSQIVNDFQKGDIAEGYSVSREKKESFPLTVTSAQKNPTAFYLCASSNRQGGNQPQHFGDGTRLSIL.

This rearrangement joins TRBV18 to TRBJ2-5; the match to TRBD1 covers 9 bases. Germline CDR1 reads KGHSH; CDR2 reads LQKENI. The CDR3 has 16 residues. Trimming at V came to 3 bases and at J to 7 bases, leaving 12 bases not matched to a gene. CDR3 loop: CASSPLGQGYSVTQYF. In nucleotides, the CDR3 is TGTGCCAGCTCACCGCTGGGACAGGGATATTCCGTGACCCAGTACTTC.

This sequence joins TRBV9 and TRBJ1-2, with TRBD1 identical over 7 bases. V gave up 2 bases and J gave up 13 bases; unmatched junction bases: 8. This CDR3 spans 12 amino acids. Germline values: CDR1 SGDLS, CDR2 YYNGEE. CDR3 loop: CASSVRQGRITF. The CDR3 coding sequence is TGTGCCAGCAGCGTCCGACAGGGAAGAATCACCTTC.

The J gene is TRBJ2-2, the V gene TRBV7-2, with D perhaps matching TRBD1 (5 bases). This CDR3 is 16 amino acids long. V lost 3 bases and J 1 base, leaving 12 bases between the germline ends. The germline V gene encodes CDR1 SGHTA and CDR2 FQGNSA. The CDR3 nucleotides are TGTGCCAGCAGCTTTTTACAGGTCAAGAACACCGGGGAGCTGTTTTTT. This gives the protein CASSFLQVKNTGELFF.

The CDR3 DNA sequence: TGTGCCAGCAGCCAGGGCTACGAGCAGTACTTC. Translated, it gives CASSQGYEQYF. The gene calls are TRBV28 and TRBJ2-7, with a weak D call TRBD1 (5 bases). Germline V gives CDR1 MDHEN, CDR2 SYDVKM. The CDR3 contains 11 residues. The V end was cut by 6 bases, the J end by 3 bases, with 6 bases between.

CDR3 sequence: CASSIGTGAVNEQYF. CDR3 coding DNA: TGTGCCAGCAGTATCGGGACAGGGGCCGTCAACGAGCAGTACTTC. The gene calls are TRBV27 and TRBJ2-7; 10 bases fit TRBD1. The CDR3 covers 15 residues. Germline CDR1 is MNHEY and CDR2 is SMNVEV (reference sequence). The V gene end was trimmed by 5 bases and the J gene end by 5 bases; junction bases not matched to a gene: 9.

The chain couples TRBV19 to TRBJ1-5, with D possibly TRBD1 on 5 matching bases. Per the germline V gene, CDR1 is LNHDA and CDR2 is SQIVND (reference sequence). The CDR3 runs 16 residues. V lost 7 bases to trimming and J lost 1 base, with 17 bases between them. This chain's CDR3 is CASNRNWGASNQPQHF. In DNA form, the CDR3 reads TGTGCCAGTAACCGAAACTGGGGCGCAAGCAATCAGCCCCAGCATTTT.

This chain joins TRBV5-5 and TRBJ1-6; D uncertain. With 0 bases removed from V and 9 bases from J, the gap between germline ends came to 10 bases. This CDR3 contains 14 residues. Germline V gene lookup returns CDR1 SGHKS and CDR2 YYEKEE (reference sequence). Here the CDR3 reads CASSLVDRGSPLHF. CDR3 in DNA: TGTGCCAGCAGCTTGGTAGATCGTGGTTCACCCCTCCACTTT.

This chain joins TRBV5-1 and TRBJ1-4; D is possibly TRBD1 (6 bases). Germline loops: CDR1 SGHRS, CDR2 YFSETQ. Trimming removed 4 bases at V and 6 bases at J, with 16 bases between. CDR3 size: 15 residues. The chain's CDR3 is CASSPLGRGYEKLFF. The CDR3 DNA reads TGCGCCAGCAGCCCCCTGGGCAGGGGTTATGAAAAACTGTTTTTT.

This rearrangement joins TRBV2 to TRBJ2-5; tentative D call: TRBD2 (5 bases). V shed 6 bases and J shed 5 bases, with 10 bases lying between them. This CDR3 comprises 12 residues. Germline CDR1 and CDR2: SNHLY and FYNNEI. The CDR3 is CASRARGETQYF. CDR3 sequence (DNA): TGTGCCAGCAGGGCCCGAGGGGAGACCCAGTACTTC.

The chain couples TRBV5-1 to TRBJ2-7; no firm D call. Germline V gene sequence: CDR1 SGHRS, CDR2 YFSETQ. The V end lost 4 bases, the J end lost 4 bases, and 18 bases lay between the germline ends. There are 15 residues in the CDR3. The CDR3 loop reads CASSPNTGSLYEQYF. CDR3 DNA: TGCGCCAGCAGCCCCAATACCGGGTCTTTATACGAGCAGTACTTC. Together with reference TRBV5-1 and TRBJ2-7, the CDR3 gives the full variable domain: KAGVTQTPRYLIKTRGQQVTLSCSPISGHRSVSWYQQTPGQGLQFLFEYFSETQRNKGNFPGRFSGRQFSNSRSEMNVSTLELGDSALYLCASSPNTGSLYEQYFGPGTRLTVT.

This clone was detected once. This chain links TRBV28 with TRBJ1-2; 7 nucleotides agree with TRBD1. The CDR3 is made up of 14 amino acids. Germline CDR1 is MDHEN and CDR2 is SYDVKM. With 6 bases clipped from V and 5 bases from J, the junction kept 9 bases outside the gene matches. The chain's CDR3 is CASRPGQRSYGYTF. As DNA, the CDR3 is TGTGCCAGCAGACCGGGACAGCGATCTTATGGCTACACCTTC.

This chain joins TRBV12-5 and TRBJ2-5; TRBD1 aligns across 7 bases. V trimming: 6 bases; J trimming: 4 bases; junction bases outside the gene matches: 11. The CDR3 is made up of 15 amino acids. Per the germline V gene, CDR1 is LGHNT and CDR2 is FRNRAP. The CDR3 DNA reads TGTGCTAGTGGCCTACTAAACAGGGGCCGAGAGACCCAGTACTTC. Its translation is CASGLLNRGRETQYF.

The chain is built from TRBV7-2 and TRBJ2-3; D not resolved. Germline assignment: CDR1 SGHTA and CDR2 FQGNSA. The CDR3 extends over 14 amino acids. Trimming shortened V by 5 bases and J by 1 base, and 10 bases separated the two germline ends. CDR3 DNA sequence: TGTGCCAGCAGCCTCGACATGGGCACAGATACGCAGTATTTT. It is translated as CASSLDMGTDTQYF.

This chain links TRBV5-1 with TRBJ2-2; perhaps TRBD1 as D (6 bases). Germline CDR1 reads SGHRS; CDR2 reads YFSETQ. V was shortened by 8 bases and J by 1 base, with 12 bases between the two germline ends. The CDR3 is 14 residues long. CDR3 DNA: TGCGCCAGTACCCCGGGACAGAACACCGGGGAGCTGTTTTTT. This codes for CASTPGQNTGELFF.

The chain joins TRBV10-3 to TRBJ2-2; the D gene is possibly TRBD1 (5 bases). The CDR3 contains 11 residues. V was clipped by 10 bases and J by 6 bases, with 9 bases between them. The germline gives CDR1 ENHRY, CDR2 SYGVKD. CDR3: CATRAAGELFF. The CDR3 DNA sequence: TGTGCCACCAGGGCCGCCGGGGAGCTGTTTTTT.

The CDR3 loop is CASSHTSGGANEQFF. The CDR3 DNA follows: TGTGCCAGCAGTCACACTAGCGGGGGGGCAAATGAGCAGTTCTTC. This chain joins TRBV6-6 and TRBJ2-1, with 13 nucleotides matching TRBD2. Trimming at V came to 5 bases and at J to 7 bases, leaving 5 bases not matched to a gene. CDR3 length equals 15 residues. The germline V gene encodes CDR1 MNHNY and CDR2 SVGAGI (reference sequence).